This TCR beta chain was captured by sequencing in a study of early T cells in non-severe SARS-CoV-2 infection (dated by TCRdb to the early 2020s). Regarding the complete study: Because TCR sequencing was done on bulk RNA from unsorted whole blood, the alpha and beta chains could not be paired. The investigation overall reported the following: Matching against VDJdb was skewed toward anti-spike CD8 responses, likely underestimated virus-specific expansions, and missed private and CD4 specificities.

Set within a cohort of healthcare workers in London, UK, this nested case-control study involved weekly PCR testing of nasopharyngeal swabs along with blood sampling. Between 23 and 31 March 2020, the week of the UK lockdown, healthcare workers were enrolled and then followed up weekly for as long as 16 weeks. Library construction relied on 5' RACE. Sequenced using a NextSeq 500. To correct for sequencing error and PCR bias, the TCR library protocol tagged individual cDNA molecules with unique molecular identifiers. TCR alpha and beta chains were both sequenced, and the abundances of alpha and beta sequences in each sample were closely correlated with each other. Processing in the source paper ran as follows. Decombinator V4 was used to annotate TCR sequences for V gene, J gene and CDR3. Expanded TCRs were defined as changing significantly between any two time points under a Poisson model with p below 0.0001. Abundances of TCRs were expressed as counts per million after normalisation to the total number of TCRs sequenced in each sample. TRAV1-2 paired with TRAJ12, TRAJ20 or TRAJ33 defined MAIT TCRs, while TRAV10 paired with TRAJ18 defined iNKT TCRs. VDJdb, accessed on 1 November 2021, was searched for TCRs annotated for CMV, EBV and SARS-CoV-2, and TCRs annotated for more than one antigen were excluded. TCRdb reprocessed the public reads (quality trimming at Q25 with fastp, clone calling with MiXCR) and kept in-frame beta chains. Identical CDR3 proteins give one entry, which carries the most common genes and DNA. TCRdb, not the authors, supplied the V and J calls. The sample table contains tens of thousands of distinct CDR3 sequences; only one count was recorded for under 15% of them. The ten biggest clones cover 1.3% of the sample.

Ten or more counts support this clonotype. Its target antigen remains unknown. Base quality data are lacking; no much larger clone is found one base away. Spanning cysteine to phenylalanine, the CDR3 consists of 13 amino acids. Kept here is only the CDR3 DNA, which spans 39 bases and is read in frame from base 1. Between the V and J ends, shortened by 8 bases and 1 base respectively, the junction contains 10 bases. The TCR was taken from an adult who was a healthcare worker with PCR-confirmed SARS-CoV-2 infection or an uninfected control (not recorded which). The chain was built from TRBV12-3 or TRBV12-4 and TRBJ2-3; a confident D gene designation cannot be given. The sequencing input was whole blood. The nucleotide sequence is given as TGTGCCAGCGCCTCTTTGGGCACAGATACGCAGTATTTT. This encodes CASASLGTDTQYF.